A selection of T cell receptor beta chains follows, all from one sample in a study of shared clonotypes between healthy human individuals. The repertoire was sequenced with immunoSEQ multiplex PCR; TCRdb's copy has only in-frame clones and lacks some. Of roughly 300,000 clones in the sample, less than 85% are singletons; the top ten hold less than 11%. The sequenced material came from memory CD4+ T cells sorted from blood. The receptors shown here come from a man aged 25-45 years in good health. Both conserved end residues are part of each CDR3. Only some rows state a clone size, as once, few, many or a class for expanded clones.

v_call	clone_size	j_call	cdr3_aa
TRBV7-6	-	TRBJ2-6	CASRSDRSGANVLTF
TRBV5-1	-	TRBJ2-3	CASSLAGGEDTQYF
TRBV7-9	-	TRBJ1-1	CASSLGTGATEAFF
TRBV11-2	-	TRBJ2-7	CASSFPPSGTYEQYF
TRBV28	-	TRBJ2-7	CASRPRGLSYEQYF
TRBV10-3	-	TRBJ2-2	CAISEAGELFF
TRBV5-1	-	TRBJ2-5	CASSLRQGKETQYF
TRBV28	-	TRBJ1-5	CASSFYWGSNQPQHF
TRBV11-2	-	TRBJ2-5	CASSLGLHQETQYF
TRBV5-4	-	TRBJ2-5	CASSLGVGGETQYF
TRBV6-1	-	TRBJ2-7	CASTEGGGPHYEQYF
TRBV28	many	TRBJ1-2	CASSSHQSVYGYTF
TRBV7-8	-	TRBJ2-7	CASSLAHRPGESNLEQYF
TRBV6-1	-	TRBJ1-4	CASRTSPATNEKLFF
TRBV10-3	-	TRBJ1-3	CAASGTDGNTIYF
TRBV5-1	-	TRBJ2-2	CASSLDAGRTGELFF
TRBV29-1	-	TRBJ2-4	CSARQALAKNIQYF
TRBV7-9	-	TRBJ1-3	CASSATGVSGNTIYF
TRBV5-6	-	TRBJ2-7	CASSRLSYEQYF
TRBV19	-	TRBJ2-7	CASSLTRSYEQYF
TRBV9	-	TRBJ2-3	CASTPRGRGTDTQYF
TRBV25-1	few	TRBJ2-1	CASSEPRDSKAYNEQFF
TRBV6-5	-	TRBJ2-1	CASRRGAFNEQFF
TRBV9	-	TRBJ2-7	CASSVGSAITYEQYF
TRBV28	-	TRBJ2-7	CASSWGPRSSYEQYF
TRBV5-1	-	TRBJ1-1	CASSLDPATEAFF
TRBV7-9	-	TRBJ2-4	CASSRGDIQYF
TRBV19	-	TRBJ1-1	CASSKGDVNKEAFF
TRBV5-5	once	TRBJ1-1	CASSLWAGQGAEAFF
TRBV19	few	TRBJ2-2	CASTLSGRELFF
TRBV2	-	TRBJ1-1	CASSFEIPGGTEAFF
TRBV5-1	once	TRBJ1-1	CASSRDGSMNTEAFF
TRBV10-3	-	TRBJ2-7	CAISGGETGKRGQYF
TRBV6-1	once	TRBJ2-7	CASNLRTGVYEQYF
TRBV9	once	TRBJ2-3	CASSVGGTSGRRSGDTQYF
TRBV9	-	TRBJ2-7	CASSQVSGGSNYEQYF
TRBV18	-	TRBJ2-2	CASSRNSGRDTGELFF
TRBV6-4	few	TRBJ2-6	CASSDGGHGANVLTF
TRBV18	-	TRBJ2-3	CASSPGLSTDTQYF
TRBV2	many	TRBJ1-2	CASSGGQGVGSYTF
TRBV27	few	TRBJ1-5	CASSWRQGNQPQHF
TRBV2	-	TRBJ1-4	CASSESYGINEKLFF
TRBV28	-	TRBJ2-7	CASSLGSRLRTGASYEQYF
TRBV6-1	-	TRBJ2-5	CASRRSQETQYF
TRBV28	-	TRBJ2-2	CASRRYSRDRFTGELFF
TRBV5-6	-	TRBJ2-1	CASEVGTYNEQFF
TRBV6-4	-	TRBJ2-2	CASSALAGNTGELFF
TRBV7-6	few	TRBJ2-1	CASSQLQDGNEQFF
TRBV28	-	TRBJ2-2	CASSLFSGKRGTGELFF
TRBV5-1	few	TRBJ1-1	CASSLDQMNTEAFF
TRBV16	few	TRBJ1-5	CASSQTGLINQPQHF
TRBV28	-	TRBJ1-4	CASSFPGTYNEKLFF
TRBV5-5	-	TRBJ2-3	CASSQDTGVSTDTQYF
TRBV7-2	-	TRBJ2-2	CASSFWAGPTGELFF
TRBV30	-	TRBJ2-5	CAWIRAGGGETQYF
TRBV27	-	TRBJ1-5	CASSGELLQPQHF
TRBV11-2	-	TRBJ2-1	CASRGLAGVSNEQFF
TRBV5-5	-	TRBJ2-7	CASSPRGGGASYEQYF
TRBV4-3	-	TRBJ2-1	CASSQRPGLAGDEQFF
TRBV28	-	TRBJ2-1	CASSLPAPSGRAYEQFF